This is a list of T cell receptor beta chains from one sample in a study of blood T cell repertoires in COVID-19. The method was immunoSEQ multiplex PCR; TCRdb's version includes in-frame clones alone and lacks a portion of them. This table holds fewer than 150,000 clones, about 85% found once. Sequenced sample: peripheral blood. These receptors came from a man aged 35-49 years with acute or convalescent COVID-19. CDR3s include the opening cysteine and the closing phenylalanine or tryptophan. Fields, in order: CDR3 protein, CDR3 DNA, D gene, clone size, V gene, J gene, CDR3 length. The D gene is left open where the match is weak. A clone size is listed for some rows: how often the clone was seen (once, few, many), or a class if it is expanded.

CASSSRTSGENIQYF	TGTGCCAGCAGCTCTCGGACTAGCGGGGAAAACATTCAGTACTTC	TRBD2	-	TRBV5-6	TRBJ2-4	15
CASSQGLAGEREQFF	TGCGCCAGCAGCCAAGGACTAGCGGGGGAGAGGGAGCAGTTCTTC	TRBD2	-	TRBV4-1	TRBJ2-1	15
CASSLKRTGGKAGELFF	TGTGCCAGCAGCTTAAAGCGTACGGGGGGTAAGGCCGGGGAGCTGTTTTTT	TRBD2	-	TRBV7-8	TRBJ2-2	17
CASSRDRESGANVLTF	TGTGCCAGCAGCAGGGACAGAGAGTCTGGGGCCAACGTCCTGACTTTC	TRBD1	-	TRBV7-9	TRBJ2-6	16
CASSPAQGGEETQYF	TGTGCCAGCTCGCCAGCACAGGGGGGCGAAGAGACCCAGTACTTC	TRBD1	-	TRBV18	TRBJ2-5	15
CASSSGTGRKLFF	TGTGCCAGCAGCTCCGGGACAGGGCGAAAACTGTTTTTT	TRBD1	-	TRBV12-3/TRBV12-4	TRBJ1-4	13
CASSETGAGELFF	TGTGCCAGCAGTGAGACAGGGGCCGGGGAGCTGTTTTTT	TRBD1	-	TRBV6-4	TRBJ2-2	13
CASSLAGQGLTYF	TGTGCCAGCAGCTTGGCTGGACAGGGGCTAACGTACTTC	TRBD1	-	TRBV5-6	TRBJ1-2	13
CASSLNGITEAFF	TGTGCCAGCAGCTTAAACGGGATTACTGAAGCTTTCTTT	-	-	TRBV7-3	TRBJ1-1	13
CASSKDLAVYGYTF	TGTGCCAGCAGCAAAGATCTTGCAGTCTATGGCTACACCTTC	-	-	TRBV21-1	TRBJ1-2	14
CTSQSGDYGYTF	TGCACCAGTCAGTCAGGCGACTATGGCTACACCTTC	-	-	TRBV1	TRBJ1-2	12
CASSQGGGSNQPQHF	TGCGCCAGCAGCCAAGGAGGGGGAAGCAATCAGCCCCAGCATTTT	-	-	TRBV4-1	TRBJ1-5	15
CATKTGQNSPLHF	TGTGCCACTAAAACGGGTCAGAATTCACCCCTCCACTTT	-	-	TRBV2	TRBJ1-6	13
CASSRDREWDTQYF	TGTGCCAGCAGTAGGGACAGGGAGTGGGATACGCAGTATTTT	TRBD1	-	TRBV6-6	TRBJ2-3	14
CASSSSSGGFNEQYF	TGTGCCAGCAGTTCGTCTAGCGGGGGGTTCAACGAGCAGTACTTC	TRBD2	-	TRBV6-5	TRBJ2-7	15
CASSPAFPQGARTEAFF	TGTGCCAGCAGCCCCGCCTTCCCACAGGGGGCGCGCACTGAAGCTTTCTTT	TRBD1	-	TRBV3-1/TRBV3-2	TRBJ1-1	17
CASSQEAGARGTDTQYF	TGTGCCAGCAGCCAAGAAGCAGGGGCACGAGGCACAGATACGCAGTATTTT	-	few	TRBV3-1/TRBV3-2	TRBJ2-3	17
CASSMGQGALNTIYF	TGTGCCAGCAGTATGGGACAGGGGGCCTTAAACACCATATATTTT	TRBD1	-	TRBV2	TRBJ1-3	15
CASSRDDRGLLHNLSNQPQHF	TGCGCCAGCAGCCGGGACGACAGGGGGCTTTTACATAACCTTAGCAATCAGCCCCAGCATTTT	TRBD1	-	TRBV4-3	TRBJ1-5	21
CASSLSRGGFTDTQYF	TGTGCCAGCAGCTTATCACGGGGGGGTTTCACAGATACGCAGTATTTT	TRBD2	-	TRBV7-9	TRBJ2-3	16
CASRGNQGAYEQYF	TGTGCCAGCAGAGGGAATCAGGGGGCCTACGAGCAGTACTTC	TRBD1	few	TRBV6-5	TRBJ2-7	14
CASSLSTGEAFF	TGTGCCAGCAGCTTATCTACAGGGGAAGCTTTCTTT	-	-	TRBV5-5	TRBJ1-1	12
CASSAQGSTEAFF	TGCGCCAGCAGCGCGCAGGGGAGCACTGAAGCTTTCTTT	-	-	TRBV5-1	TRBJ1-1	13